Below, 32 T cell receptor beta chains from the same sample are listed, as sequenced in a study of T cell responses to AZD1222 COVID-19 vaccine. Profiled with immunoSEQ multiplex PCR; TCRdb holds only in-frame clones, not every one. The sample has about 120,000 clones; roughly 90% are singletons. The input for sequencing was peripheral blood, taken on day 0 of AZD1222 vaccination. The receptor source for this set is an adult in good health.

V is TRBV5-4 and J is TRBJ1-5; tentatively, D is TRBD1 (5 bases). The CDR3 has 15 residues. V lost 4 bases and J lost 9, with 20 bases in between. Germline-derived CDR1 and CDR2 are SGHNT and YYREEE (reference sequence). CDR3 region: CASSLGGGSAGPQHF. CDR3 nucleotide sequence: TGTGCCAGCAGCCTGGGGGGGGGATCAGCAGGGCCCCAGCATTTT.

This chain joins TRBV9 and TRBJ2-3; TRBD2 aligns across 10 bases. Germline CDR1 is SGDLS and CDR2 is YYNGEE. The CDR3 runs 16 residues. Trimming at V came to 0 bases and at J to 4 bases, leaving 5 bases not matched to a gene. DNA for the CDR3: TGTGCCAGCAGCGTAGCCTCTAGCGGGGGACCAGATACGCAGTATTTT. Its translation is CASSVASSGGPDTQYF.

The V and J genes are TRBV11-2 and TRBJ1-1; no clear D. Germline V CDR1 and CDR2: SGHAT, FQNNGV. V lost 5 bases to trimming and J lost 1 base, with 8 bases between them. This CDR3 has 13 amino acids. The CDR3 spells CASSPKWNTEAFF. The CDR3 bases are TGTGCCAGCAGCCCCAAGTGGAACACTGAAGCTTTCTTT.

V is TRBV2 and J is TRBJ2-2, with 8 bases matching TRBD1. Germline trimming cut 3 bases from V and 4 bases from J; bases unmatched to any gene: 1. Germline CDR1 is SNHLY and CDR2 is FYNNEI. CDR3 size: 14 residues. The CDR3 bases are TGTGCCAGCAGTGAGGACAGGGTCACCGGGGAGCTGTTTTTT. It codes for CASSEDRVTGELFF.

The rearrangement joins TRBV7-3 to TRBJ2-4; 9 bases agree with TRBD1. Germline lookup yields CDR1 SGHTA and CDR2 FQGTGA. The CDR3 loop spans 15 amino acids. J gave up 11 bases and V 4 bases, and 12 bases lay outside the gene matches. DNA for the CDR3: TGTGCCAGCAGCTGGGGGACAGGGTCACCTTACCTTCAGTACTTC. Amino acids: CASSWGTGSPYLQYF.

This chain uses TRBV3-1 (or the pseudogene TRBV3-2) with TRBJ1-2; TRBD1 is a possible D gene (5 bases). The ends were cut back, 1 base at V and 5 bases at J, with 11 bases in the middle. The CDR3 covers 14 residues. Looked up from germline, CDR1 is LGHDT and CDR2 is YNNKEL (reference sequence). This CDR3 is CASSQGRGEYGYTF. The CDR3 DNA sequence: TGTGCCAGCAGCCAAGGAAGAGGGGAATATGGCTACACCTTC.

The chain joins TRBV7-9 to TRBJ1-3; D is ambiguous. The CDR3 is 14 residues long. Per the germline V gene, CDR1 is SEHNR and CDR2 is FQNEAQ (reference sequence). Deletions cut 1 base from V and 3 bases from J, with 7 bases between. The CDR3 DNA follows: TGTGCCAGCAGCTTAGGAGGGTATGGAAACACCATATATTTT. It codes for CASSLGGYGNTIYF.

The chain's CDR3 is CASSPWTGMNTEAFF. The CDR3 bases are TGTGCCAGCAGCCCATGGACAGGGATGAACACTGAAGCTTTCTTT. The chain has TRBV5-4 and TRBJ1-1, with 8 bases matching TRBD1. The CDR3 extends over 15 amino acids. After removal of 4 bases from V and 0 bases from J, the junction contained 5 bases not matched to a gene. Looked up from germline, CDR1 is SGHNT and CDR2 is YYREEE (reference sequence). The variable domain in full, completed from reference TRBV5-4 and TRBJ1-1, reads ETGVTQSPTHLIKTRGQQVTLRCSSQSGHNTVSWYQQALGQGPQFIFQYYREEENGRGNFPPRFSGLQFPNYSSELNVNALELDDSALYLCASSPWTGMNTEAFFGQGTRLTVV.

The gene calls are TRBV5-1 and TRBJ2-7; D is possibly TRBD1 (6 bases). The CDR3 spans 12 residues. The V end was cut by 5 bases, the J end by 3 bases, with 9 bases between. CDR1 is SGHRS, CDR2 YFSETQ, per germline. This chain's CDR3 is CASRDSNYEQYF. Here the CDR3 DNA reads TGCGCCAGCAGGGACAGTAACTACGAGCAGTACTTC.

In this sample, this clone turned up once. The gene calls are TRBV30 and TRBJ1-6; no firm D call. Germline V lookup: CDR1 GTSNPN, CDR2 SVGIG (reference sequence). The CDR3 consists of 15 residues. Trimming removed 4 bases at V and 0 bases at J, with 10 bases between. The CDR3 protein is CAWNEGSSYNSPLHF. The CDR3 DNA follows: TGTGCCTGGAACGAAGGGAGCTCCTATAATTCACCCCTCCACTTT.

CDR3 bases: TGTGCCAGCAGCCGCTTGACCTCCTATAATTCACCCCTCCACTTT. This codes for CASSRLTSYNSPLHF. V is TRBV6-5 and J is TRBJ1-6; D is uncertain. The CDR3 is made up of 15 amino acids. The germline V gene has CDR1 MNHEY and CDR2 SVGAGI. Between the trimmed V and J ends, which lost 6 bases and 0 bases, there was a span of 9 bases.

This clone was found a few times. The V gene is TRBV2, the J gene TRBJ2-2; D possibly corresponds to TRBD2 (5 bases). Germline CDR1 reads SNHLY; CDR2 reads FYNNEI. With 6 bases removed from V and 2 bases from J, the gap between germline ends came to 13 bases. The CDR3 consists of 15 residues. Written as DNA, the CDR3 is TGTGCCAGCAGGGGGTCGGGAACCAACACCGGGGAGCTGTTTTTT. This translates into CASRGSGTNTGELFF.

The chain is built from TRBV19 and TRBJ1-2, with TRBD1 as a possible D gene (6 bases). V was trimmed by 3 bases and J by 6 bases, leaving 17 bases between them. Germline loops: CDR1 LNHDA, CDR2 SQIVND (reference sequence). The CDR3 totals 15 residues. The CDR3 DNA follows: TGTGCCAGTAGTATCGGGTCTACGACAGGCCATGGCTACACCTTC. Translating gives CASSIGSTTGHGYTF.

The chain uses TRBV18 and TRBJ2-7; D is possibly TRBD1 (6 bases). The CDR3 runs 13 residues. Germline V lookup: CDR1 KGHSH, CDR2 LQKENI. V shed 3 bases and J shed 6 bases, with 12 bases lying between them. The CDR3 nucleotides read TGTGCCAGCTCACCGGCAGGGGAAGGCGAGCAGTACTTC. Its protein product is CASSPAGEGEQYF.

The chain recombines TRBV7-2 with TRBJ1-1, with D perhaps matching TRBD1 (5 bases). CDR3 length: 15 residues. The V gene's germline CDR1 is SGHTA and CDR2 FQGNSA. V was shortened by 5 bases and J by 1 base, with 14 bases between the two germline ends. The CDR3, as DNA: TGTGCCAGCAGCCTCACTGACGGGACGAACACTGAAGCTTTCTTT. Amino acid sequence: CASSLTDGTNTEAFF.

This clone has only one observation. V is TRBV28 and J is TRBJ1-2, with D perhaps matching TRBD1 (6 bases). Trimming pared 6 bases from V and 3 bases from J, leaving 20 bases between. Germline V gene lookup returns CDR1 MDHEN and CDR2 SYDVKM. The CDR3 is 16 amino acids. CDR3 DNA: TGTGCCAGCAGCCTAGGGGGGCGACTCCCTGACTATGGCTACACCTTC. Amino acid sequence: CASSLGGRLPDYGYTF.

The chain has TRBV18 and TRBJ2-7; D call uncertain. The CDR3 consists of 12 residues. Germline CDR1 and CDR2: KGHSH and LQKENI. V lost 6 bases and J lost 5, with 11 bases in between. CDR3 protein: CASSLPGNEQYF. DNA of the CDR3: TGTGCCAGCTCCCTCCCGGGTAACGAGCAGTACTTC.

This chain links TRBV19 with TRBJ1-2; D gene ambiguous. This CDR3 has 13 amino acids. Trimming took 4 bases from V and 8 from J, leaving 14 bases between them. The V gene's germline CDR1 is LNHDA and CDR2 SQIVND (reference sequence). CDR3 bases: TGTGCCAGTAGTAGCAGGCCAATGGGCGGCTACACCTTC. It codes for CASSSRPMGGYTF. The full variable domain, rest sourced from reference TRBV19 and TRBJ1-2, is DGGITQSPKYLFRKEGQNVTLSCEQNLNHDAMYWYRQDPGQGLRLIYYSQIVNDFQKGDIAEGYSVSREKKESFPLTVTSAQKNPTAFYLCASSSRPMGGYTFGSGTRLTVV.

The gene calls are TRBV7-9 and TRBJ1-2; 7 bases line up with TRBD1. With 6 bases clipped from V and 4 bases from J, the junction kept 8 bases outside the gene matches. CDR3 length equals 14 residues. Germline V gives CDR1 SEHNR, CDR2 FQNEAQ (reference sequence). In nucleotides, the CDR3 is TGTGCCAGCAGGATAAGGGGGCAAAGCTATGGCTACACCTTC. Protein: CASRIRGQSYGYTF.

By share of the sample, this clone is medium-sized. V gene TRBV28 combines with J gene TRBJ1-1, with TRBD1 matching 7 bases. V trimming: 6 bases; J trimming: 0 bases; junction bases outside the gene matches: 10. The CDR3 consists of 16 residues. Germline V lookup: CDR1 MDHEN, CDR2 SYDVKM. The CDR3 loop is CASSPSTGNMNTEAFF. CDR3 sequence (DNA): TGTGCCAGCAGCCCATCGACAGGGAACATGAACACTGAAGCTTTCTTT.

This clone was picked up a small number of times. The CDR3 region is CASSREAGGYTF. DNA of the CDR3: TGTGCCAGCAGCCGGGAGGCTGGGGGCTACACCTTC. This chain connects TRBV11-2 to TRBJ1-2; no reliable D call. Germline lookup yields CDR1 SGHAT and CDR2 FQNNGV. Trimming left V 5 bases short and J 8 bases short, with 12 bases between. This CDR3 has 12 residues.

The V and J genes are TRBV7-2 and TRBJ1-4; D is undetermined. The CDR3 runs to 16 residues. Germline assignment: CDR1 SGHTA and CDR2 FQGNSA. Trimming took 5 bases from V and 2 from J, leaving 15 bases between them. CDR3 sequence: CASSGRNTWTNEKLFF. In DNA, the CDR3 is TGTGCCAGCAGCGGAAGGAACACCTGGACTAATGAAAAACTGTTTTTT.

J is TRBJ1-2 and V is TRBV24-1, with a tentative D call TRBD1 (5 bases). Germline CDR1 KGHDR, CDR2 SFDVKD. Trimming took 4 bases from V and 2 from J, leaving 13 bases between them. The CDR3 runs to 15 residues. For the CDR3, the DNA is TGTGCCACCAGTGACCCCGGGACGGGAAACTATGGCTACACCTTC. This sequence encodes CATSDPGTGNYGYTF.

DNA of the CDR3: TGTGCCAGCAGCTTGGATGGGACAGGTGGGAACGGCTACACCTTC. Translation: CASSLDGTGGNGYTF. The chain combines TRBV5-4 with TRBJ1-2; 8 bases agree with TRBD1. Germline CDR1 and CDR2: SGHNT and YYREEE (reference sequence). V was clipped by 0 bases and J by 8 bases; unmatched bases: 9. This CDR3 spans 15 amino acids.

This chain joins TRBV19 and TRBJ2-7; D gene unclear. The germline V and J ends were trimmed by 3 bases and 4 bases, with 19 bases remaining between them. Germline V lookup: CDR1 LNHDA, CDR2 SQIVND (reference sequence). The CDR3 is 16 amino acids. CDR3 sequence (DNA): TGTGCCAGTAGTATCACGCACGCCGCCGGGTTATACGAGCAGTACTTC. This codes for CASSITHAAGLYEQYF.

The chain is built from TRBV6-5 and TRBJ2-7, with a weak D call TRBD2 (6 bases). Deletions cut 8 bases from V and 2 bases from J, with 13 bases between. The CDR3 loop spans 13 amino acids. From germline, CDR1 is MNHEY and CDR2 SVGAGI. CDR3 sequence (DNA): TGTGCCAGCCAGCCGGGACTGACCTACGAGCAGTACTTC. It yields the protein CASQPGLTYEQYF.

The V and J genes are TRBV6-5 and TRBJ1-3; 7 bases align to TRBD1. The CDR3 spans 14 residues. From germline, CDR1 is MNHEY and CDR2 SVGAGI. V was pared by 8 bases and J by 0 bases, with 4 bases of the junction left unmatched. DNA for the CDR3: TGTGCCAGCGGGGGGACAGACTCTGGAAACACCATATATTTT. It encodes CASGGTDSGNTIYF.

DNA of the CDR3: TGTGCCAGCAGTTTGGCCCTACGCGGGGGCGGGGAGCTGTTTTTT. This encodes CASSLALRGGGELFF. V usage is TRBV2 and J usage is TRBJ2-2, with 7 positions matching TRBD2. CDR3 size: 15 residues. Trimming removed 5 bases from V and 7 bases from J; junction bases left unmatched: 10. Germline V gene lookup returns CDR1 SNHLY and CDR2 FYNNEI.

The chain links TRBV28 to TRBJ2-7; the D call may be TRBD1 or TRBD2 (6 bases each). CDR3 length equals 14 residues. Trimming took off 3 bases at V and 0 bases at J, with 9 bases between the two ends. Germline V gene lookup returns CDR1 MDHEN and CDR2 SYDVKM. The CDR3 DNA sequence: TGTGCCAGCAGTTTTCGGGGGCTCTCCTACGAGCAGTACTTC. This codes for CASSFRGLSYEQYF.

V and J are TRBV30 and TRBJ1-3; unclear D gene. The CDR3 totals 17 residues. The V gene lost 1 base and the J gene lost 0 bases, with 16 bases spanning the gap. Germline V lookup: CDR1 GTSNPN, CDR2 SVGIG (reference sequence). The DNA for the CDR3 is TGTGCCTGGAGTGAAAGTTGGGTCTTAAGCTCTGGAAACACCATATATTTT. It translates to CAWSESWVLSSGNTIYF. The variable domain in full, with the rest retrieved from reference TRBV30 and TRBJ1-3, is SQTIHQWPATLVQPVGSPLSLECTVEGTSNPNLYWYRQAAGRGLQLLFYSVGIGQISSEVPQNLSASRPQDRQFILSSKKLLLSDSGFYLCAWSESWVLSSGNTIYFGEGSWLTVV.

V usage is TRBV25-1 and J usage is TRBJ2-3; D may correspond to TRBD1 or TRBD2 (5 bases each). The CDR3 has 15 residues. V gave up 2 bases and J gave up 5 bases, with 14 bases separating them. Germline assignment: CDR1 MGHDK and CDR2 SYGVNS. CDR3 DNA sequence: TGTGCCAGCAGTGAACGGGACCTTTCGGGAGATACGCAGTATTTT. Its protein is CASSERDLSGDTQYF.

The chain couples TRBV28 to TRBJ2-7; TRBD1 matches 8 bases. Germline values: CDR1 MDHEN, CDR2 SYDVKM. This CDR3 is built from 16 residues. V dropped 3 bases and J dropped 0; count of bases not matched to a gene: 7. This CDR3 is CASSFAGGDSSYEQYF. In DNA form, the CDR3 reads TGTGCCAGCAGTTTCGCAGGGGGCGATAGCTCCTACGAGCAGTACTTC.